The rows below give T cell receptor beta chains drawn from one sample of a study of blood T cell repertoires in COVID-19. Libraries were prepared by immunoSEQ multiplex PCR; TCRdb keeps only in-frame clonotypes and omits some of them. The repertoire holds roughly 120,000 clones, with roughly nine tenths as singletons. Sample: peripheral blood. Source of these receptors: a man aged 45-60 years with active COVID-19. Both conserved end residues are part of each CDR3. Fields, in order: J gene, clone size, D gene, CDR3 length, V gene, CDR3 protein, CDR3 DNA. The D gene is left open where the match is weak. For some rows the clone size is stated as once, few or many, or as a class when expanded; others skip it.

J gene: TRBJ2-3; clone size: -; D gene: -; CDR3 length: 17; V gene: TRBV3-1/TRBV3-2; CDR3 protein: CASSQEHPRARTDTQYF; CDR3 DNA: TGTGCCAGCAGCCAAGAACACCCCCGAGCGCGAACAGATACGCAGTATTTT
J gene: TRBJ2-1; clone size: -; D gene: TRBD1; CDR3 length: 13; V gene: TRBV5-4; CDR3 protein: CASSLEGAYEQFF; CDR3 DNA: TGTGCCAGCAGCTTGGAGGGGGCCTATGAGCAGTTCTTC
J gene: TRBJ2-3; clone size: -; D gene: TRBD1; CDR3 length: 16; V gene: TRBV2; CDR3 protein: CASRDRQGVRTDTQYF; CDR3 DNA: TGTGCCAGCAGGGATCGACAGGGTGTCCGCACAGATACGCAGTATTTT
J gene: TRBJ1-3; clone size: -; D gene: TRBD1; CDR3 length: 13; V gene: TRBV2; CDR3 protein: CASRAGGRNTIYF; CDR3 DNA: TGTGCCAGCAGGGCAGGGGGTAGAAACACCATATATTTT
J gene: TRBJ1-4; clone size: few; D gene: TRBD1; CDR3 length: 14; V gene: TRBV27; CDR3 protein: CASSHRTGGEKLFF; CDR3 DNA: TGTGCCAGCAGCCACCGGACAGGGGGAGAAAAACTGTTTTTT
J gene: TRBJ1-5; clone size: -; D gene: -; CDR3 length: 16; V gene: TRBV15; CDR3 protein: CATSRTQGYSNQPQHF; CDR3 DNA: TGTGCCACCAGCAGAACACAGGGATATAGCAATCAGCCCCAGCATTTT
J gene: TRBJ1-1; clone size: -; D gene: -; CDR3 length: 16; V gene: TRBV14; CDR3 protein: CASSPLGGWGDTEAFF; CDR3 DNA: TGTGCCAGCAGCCCTCTCGGAGGGTGGGGGGACACTGAAGCTTTCTTT
J gene: TRBJ2-1; clone size: -; D gene: -; CDR3 length: 16; V gene: TRBV14; CDR3 protein: CASSQDYGQRDNEQFF; CDR3 DNA: TGTGCCAGCAGCCAAGATTACGGACAGAGGGACAATGAGCAGTTCTTC
J gene: TRBJ2-3; clone size: -; D gene: -; CDR3 length: 15; V gene: TRBV2; CDR3 protein: CASSELGGYTDTQYF; CDR3 DNA: TGTGCCAGCAGTGAATTGGGCGGGTACACAGATACGCAGTATTTT
J gene: TRBJ1-1; clone size: -; D gene: -; CDR3 length: 13; V gene: TRBV2; CDR3 protein: CASRRQMNTEAFF; CDR3 DNA: TGTGCCAGTAGAAGACAGATGAACACTGAAGCTTTCTTT
J gene: TRBJ2-1; clone size: -; D gene: -; CDR3 length: 15; V gene: TRBV5-5; CDR3 protein: CASSLGVSSYNEQFF; CDR3 DNA: TGTGCCAGCAGCCTAGGAGTTAGCTCCTACAATGAGCAGTTCTTC
J gene: TRBJ2-3; clone size: -; D gene: TRBD2; CDR3 length: 17; V gene: TRBV19; CDR3 protein: CASSGPPLAGVTDTQYF; CDR3 DNA: TGTGCCAGTAGTGGGCCCCCACTAGCGGGGGTCACAGATACGCAGTATTTT